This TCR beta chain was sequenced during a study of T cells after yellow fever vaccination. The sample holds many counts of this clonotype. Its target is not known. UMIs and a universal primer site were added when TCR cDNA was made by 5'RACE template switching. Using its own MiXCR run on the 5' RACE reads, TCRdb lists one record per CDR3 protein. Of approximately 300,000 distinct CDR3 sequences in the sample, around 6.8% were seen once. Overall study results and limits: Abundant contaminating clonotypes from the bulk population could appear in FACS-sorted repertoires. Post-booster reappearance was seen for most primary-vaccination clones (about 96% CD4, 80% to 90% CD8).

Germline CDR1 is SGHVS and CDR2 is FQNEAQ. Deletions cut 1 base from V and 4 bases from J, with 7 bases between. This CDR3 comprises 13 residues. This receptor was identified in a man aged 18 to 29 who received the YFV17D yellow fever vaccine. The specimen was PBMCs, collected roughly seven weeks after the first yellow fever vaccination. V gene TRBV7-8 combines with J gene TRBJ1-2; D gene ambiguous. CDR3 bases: TGTGCCAGCAGCTTAGAGCCAAGCTATGGCTACACCTTC. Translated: CASSLEPSYGYTF.